One sample yielded the 9 T cell receptor beta chains listed below, sequenced in a study of T cells after yellow fever vaccination. One entry per CDR3 protein results from TCRdb running MiXCR on the 5' RACE reads. Of some 550,000 distinct CDR3 sequences listed, under 25% are singletons. The sample here was PBMCs, taken 15 days after the yellow fever booster vaccination. The receptors come from a man aged 25-45 years who received the YFV17D yellow fever vaccine.

This chain connects TRBV10-3 to TRBJ1-2, with a possible D match to TRBD1 (5 bases). The CDR3 has 14 amino acids. V lost 0 bases and J 4 bases, leaving 9 bases between the germline ends. Germline CDR1 reads ENHRY; CDR2 reads SYGVKD. The CDR3 is CAISESGQLYGYTF. CDR3 nucleotide sequence: TGTGCCATCAGTGAGTCGGGGCAGCTCTATGGCTACACCTTC.

This chain joins TRBV7-8 and TRBJ1-1; D not resolved. The ends were cut back, 1 base at V and 7 bases at J, with 10 bases in the middle. The CDR3 sequence is 13 residues long. Looked up from germline, CDR1 is SGHVS and CDR2 is FQNEAQ. CDR3 coding DNA: TGTGCCAGCAGCTTAGGGGTCAGCCGTGAAGCTTTCTTT. This gives the protein CASSLGVSREAFF. Drawing the rest from reference TRBV7-8 and TRBJ1-1, the complete variable domain is GAGVSQSPRYKVAKRGQDVALRCDPISGHVSLFWYQQALGQGPEFLTYFQNEAQLDKSGLPSDRFFAERPEGSVSTLKIQRTQQEDSAVYLCASSLGVSREAFFGQGTRLTVV.

This clonotype was seen more than once but under ten times. This chain joins TRBV7-2 and TRBJ2-1, with a weak D call TRBD2 (5 bases). V lost 11 bases, J lost 4 bases, and 18 bases lay in between. Germline V lookup: CDR1 SGHTA, CDR2 FQGNSA. CDR3 length: 14 amino acids. The CDR3 spells CASGQRLPYNEQFF. The CDR3 DNA is TGTGCCTCCGGGCAGCGGCTACCTTACAATGAGCAGTTCTTC.

This chain joins TRBV20-1 and TRBJ2-1; no firm D call. This CDR3 contains 13 residues. The V end lost 1 base, the J end lost 4 bases, and 8 bases lay between the germline ends. The germline V gene encodes CDR1 DFQATT and CDR2 SNEGSKA (reference sequence). CDR3 bases: TGCAGTGCTAGAGGATCAGGATACAATGAGCAGTTCTTC. This gives the protein CSARGSGYNEQFF.

The chain couples TRBV7-3 to TRBJ2-4; tentatively, D is TRBD2 (6 bases). The CDR3 contains 15 residues. V was clipped by 5 bases and J by 8 bases, with 19 bases between them. Germline V CDR1 and CDR2: SGHTA, FQGTGA. CDR3 DNA: TGTGCCAGCAGCGTTACTGGAGGGCCATTTGACATTCAGTACTTC. This codes for CASSVTGGPFDIQYF.

Only a few counts were recorded for this clonotype. The rearrangement uses TRBV4-1 and TRBJ2-2, with D possibly TRBD2 on 5 matching bases. This CDR3 is built from 15 residues. V lost 0 bases, J lost 3 bases, and 8 bases lay in between. Germline values: CDR1 MGHRA, CDR2 YSYEKL. CDR3: CASSQELAYTGELFF. CDR3 in DNA: TGCGCCAGCAGCCAAGAGTTAGCGTACACCGGGGAGCTGTTTTTT.

This clonotype was found many times. The CDR3, as DNA: TGTGCCAGCAGCTTCCTAGCGGGAGTAGGAGAGCAGTTCTTC. This encodes CASSFLAGVGEQFF. This chain links TRBV7-7 with TRBJ2-1, with TRBD2 matching 10 bases. CDR3 length: 14 amino acids. J gave up 10 bases and V 3 bases, and 6 bases lay outside the gene matches. Germline CDR1 SSHAT, CDR2 FNYEAQ (reference sequence).

This clonotype was found a few times. The V and J genes are TRBV5-1 and TRBJ2-7; D unclear. The germline V gene has CDR1 SGHRS and CDR2 YFSETQ. The V gene lost 5 bases and the J gene lost 4 bases, with 16 bases spanning the gap. The CDR3 is 14 residues long. The CDR3 DNA is TGCGCCAGCAGAGCATTAAGGACCTCTTACGAGCAGTACTTC. The encoded protein is CASRALRTSYEQYF.

The genes are TRBV11-2 and TRBJ2-2, with 13 bases that match TRBD2. The junction had 5 bases not matched to a gene; V was cut back by 4 bases and J by 6 bases. The CDR3 runs to 16 residues. Per the germline V gene, CDR1 is SGHAT and CDR2 is FQNNGV. CDR3 sequence (DNA): TGTGCCAGCAGCTCACGGACTAGCGGGAGCTCCGGGGAGCTGTTTTTT. It translates to CASSSRTSGSSGELFF.